The 15 T cell receptor beta chains below all came from one sample that was sequenced in a study of cytomegalovirus exposure and HLA in healthy donors. The PCR was carried out with 60 Vbeta primers and 13 Jbeta primers. Sequenced by immunoSEQ multiplex PCR; TCRdb stores in-frame clones only, minus some. The profile covers about 200,000 clones, with more than 65% appearing a single time and about 1.7% taken by the ten largest. The sample taken for sequencing was PBMCs. Receptor source: a man aged 50-60 years in good health and CMV-seronegative.

Here the CDR3 reads CAWSTVAGNTIYF. The CDR3 DNA is TGTGCCTGGAGTACTGTAGCTGGAAACACCATATATTTT. V and J are TRBV30 and TRBJ1-3; no firm D call. The CDR3 consists of 13 residues. V was trimmed by 2 bases and J by 2 bases, leaving 7 bases between them. CDR1 and CDR2 from the germline V gene are GTSNPN and SVGIG (reference sequence).

The CDR3 region has the DNA TGTGCCACCAGCAGAGGCGGGACTAAGACCTACAATGAGCAGTTCTTC. Its translation is CATSRGGTKTYNEQFF. The rearrangement links TRBV15 to TRBJ2-1; 7 bases fit TRBD2. J was trimmed by 2 bases and V by 1 base; bases with no gene match: 5. The CDR3 is made up of 16 amino acids. CDR1 LNHNV and CDR2 YYDKDF come from the germline V gene (reference sequence).

The chain has TRBV28 and TRBJ2-2; 9 bases align to TRBD2. Losses at the gene ends were 4 bases for V and 4 bases for J; bases not matched to a gene: 7. The CDR3 spans 16 residues. Germline V CDR1 and CDR2: MDHEN, SYDVKM. The CDR3 loop is CASSSREGDLTGELFF. CDR3 DNA sequence: TGTGCCAGCAGTTCGCGGGAGGGCGACCTCACCGGGGAGCTGTTTTTT.

This clone turned up a few times. The rearrangement joins TRBV7-9 to TRBJ2-1; D unresolved. The CDR3 is 12 amino acids. CDR1 and CDR2 from the germline V gene are SEHNR and FQNEAQ (reference sequence). Trimming took off 3 bases at V and 8 bases at J, with 8 bases between the two ends. The CDR3, as DNA: TGTGCCAGCAGCTTTGACATCCATGAGCAGTTCTTC. Translated: CASSFDIHEQFF.

The rearrangement uses TRBV10-2 and TRBJ2-7, with D maybe TRBD2 (6 bases). The CDR3 is 13 residues long. The V and J ends lost 5 bases and 3 bases respectively, with 11 bases between them. Germline V gives CDR1 WSHSY, CDR2 SAAADI. DNA for the CDR3: TGCGCCAGCAGTCCAGGGAGGAACTACGAGCAGTACTTC. It specifies CASSPGRNYEQYF.

CDR3 sequence (DNA): TGTGCCAGCAGCTTGGCCGGGCTAGCGGATGACAATGAGCAGTTCTTC. The encoded protein is CASSLAGLADDNEQFF. This rearrangement joins TRBV5-4 to TRBJ2-1, with 7 positions matching TRBD2. The J segment lost 5 bases and the V segment lost 0 bases, leaving 8 bases of the junction unmatched. This CDR3 has 16 residues. The germline gives CDR1 SGHNT, CDR2 YYREEE (reference sequence).

The chain uses TRBV10-1 and TRBJ2-1; 10 nucleotides line up with TRBD1. The germline V gene has CDR1 WNHNN and CDR2 SYGVQD (reference sequence). This CDR3 is built from 16 residues. Trimming cost V 3 bases and J 6 bases; bases outside gene matches: 8. The CDR3 bases are TGCGCCAGCAGTGAACAAAGGACAGGGGGGATCAATGAGCAGTTCTTC. Amino acids: CASSEQRTGGINEQFF.

The sample holds a few counts of this clone. V is TRBV6-1 and J is TRBJ2-7, with 7 positions matching TRBD2. Germline V gives CDR1 MNHNS, CDR2 SASEGT. Germline trimming cut 2 bases from V and 6 bases from J; bases unmatched to any gene: 10. CDR3 length: 15 amino acids. CDR3 coding DNA: TGTGCCAGCAGTGAACTGGTGGGAGGGCCCCTCGAGCAGTACTTC. It yields the protein CASSELVGGPLEQYF.

V usage is TRBV11-2 and J usage is TRBJ2-1, with 8 positions matching TRBD1. In germline, CDR1 is SGHAT, CDR2 FQNNGV. There are 15 residues in the CDR3. V was clipped by 8 bases and J by 0 bases; unmatched bases: 6. The CDR3 DNA reads TGTGCCAGCGCCTTCGACAGGGGCTCCTACAATGAGCAGTTCTTC. Its translation is CASAFDRGSYNEQFF. Drawing the rest from reference TRBV11-2 and TRBJ2-1, the complete variable domain is EAGVAQSPRYKIIEKRQSVAFWCNPISGHATLYWYQQILGQGPKLLIQFQNNGVVDDSQLPKDRFSAERLKGVDSTLKIQPAKLEDSAVYLCASAFDRGSYNEQFFGPGTRLTVL.

The V gene is TRBV19, the J gene TRBJ1-5; 11 bases fit TRBD1. V shed 2 bases and J 7 bases; nucleotides not matched to a gene: 10. The germline CDR1 and CDR2 sequences are LNHDA and SQIVND (reference sequence). CDR3 size: 17 residues. In nucleotides, the CDR3 is TGTGCCAGTAGTATAACAGGACAGGGGGCTGGGGAGCAGCCCCAGCATTTT. Its protein is CASSITGQGAGEQPQHF.

CDR3 coding DNA: TGTGCCAGCAGCTTCCCTAGCGGAGCTACAGGGGAGACCCAGTACTTC. This encodes CASSFPSGATGETQYF. The chain employs TRBV5-6 and TRBJ2-5; D is perhaps TRBD2 (7 bases). Trimming took off 2 bases at V and 5 bases at J, with 19 bases between the two ends. CDR1 and CDR2 (germline): SGHDT, YYEEEE. The CDR3 consists of 16 residues. The full variable domain, completed using reference TRBV5-6 and TRBJ2-5, is DAGVTQSPTHLIKTRGQQVTLRCSPKSGHDTVSWYQQALGQGPQFIFQYYEEEERQRGNFPDRFSGHQFPNYSSELNVNALLLGDSALYLCASSFPSGATGETQYFGPGTRLLVL.

The gene calls are TRBV5-1 and TRBJ2-2; no firm D call. V was pared by 3 bases and J by 7 bases, with 13 bases between. CDR1 and CDR2 from the germline V gene are SGHRS and YFSETQ. This CDR3 is 14 amino acids long. CDR3 region: CASSSAVPGGELFF. DNA for the CDR3: TGCGCCAGCAGCTCGGCGGTTCCGGGCGGGGAGCTGTTTTTT.

The rearrangement uses TRBV29-1 and TRBJ2-3; tentative D call: TRBD2 (7 bases). V was cut by 1 base and J by 6 bases, with 11 bases left in between. CDR1 is SQVTM and CDR2 is ANQGSEA in the germline V gene. The CDR3 contains 13 residues. Written as DNA, the CDR3 is TGCAGCGTTGAAGTGGGGGGGGGCGATACGCAGTATTTT. It translates to CSVEVGGGDTQYF.

The chain joins TRBV19 to TRBJ2-7, with D maybe TRBD2 (6 bases). Germline lookup yields CDR1 LNHDA and CDR2 SQIVND (reference sequence). The V gene lost 6 bases and the J gene lost 4 bases, with 22 bases spanning the gap. This CDR3 has 16 amino acids. The CDR3 loop is CASSPGLRSLRYEQYF. The DNA for the CDR3 is TGTGCCAGTAGCCCAGGACTAAGAAGCCTTCGTTACGAGCAGTACTTC.

The rearrangement uses TRBV30 and TRBJ1-5; D is undetermined. V was clipped by 2 bases and J by 2 bases, with 7 bases between them. The CDR3 contains 13 residues. Germline V CDR1 and CDR2: GTSNPN, SVGIG (reference sequence). CDR3: CAWSLTGNQPQHF. CDR3 bases: TGTGCCTGGAGTCTCACAGGCAATCAGCCCCAGCATTTT.